This TCR beta chain was captured by sequencing in a study of blood T cell repertoires in COVID-19. The wider study: Sources were T cells, B-cell-depleted T cells, or PBMCs; the material itself was cDNA or gDNA.

CDR1 is MDHEN, CDR2 SYDVKM, per germline. This CDR3 contains 16 residues. V was clipped by 3 bases and J by 8 bases; unmatched bases: 12. In the study's own analysis: Reference gene primers were amplified, and this amplification served to estimate nucleated cell counts. Only in-frame clones appear in the TCRdb table, and some are missing; sequencing was by immunoSEQ multiplex PCR. Clone size and the V and J calls come from that table; the DNA yielded D and trimming. Counted here are hundreds of thousands of clones, around nine tenths occurring once; the ten biggest clones make up 10% to 12%. Seattle enrolled patients during active infection and tracked them longitudinally.

What was sequenced was peripheral blood. The source is a woman aged 25 to 39 with COVID-19, enrolled during active disease. The chain joins TRBV28 to TRBJ1-4; 7 nucleotides align to TRBD1. CDR3 region: CASSFRGQARGEKLFF. The CDR3 nucleotides read TGTGCCAGCAGTTTCCGAGGACAGGCCCGGGGGGAAAAACTGTTTTTT.